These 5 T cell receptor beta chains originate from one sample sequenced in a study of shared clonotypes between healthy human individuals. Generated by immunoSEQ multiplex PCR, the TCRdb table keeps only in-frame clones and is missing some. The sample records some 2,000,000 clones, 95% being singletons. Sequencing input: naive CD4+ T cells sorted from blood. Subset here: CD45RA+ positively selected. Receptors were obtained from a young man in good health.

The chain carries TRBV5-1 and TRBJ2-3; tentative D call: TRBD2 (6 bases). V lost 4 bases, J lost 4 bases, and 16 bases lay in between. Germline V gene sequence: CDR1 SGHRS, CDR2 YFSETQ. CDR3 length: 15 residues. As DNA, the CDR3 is TGCGCCAGCAGCGTATCGGGACTGAGGTCAGATACGCAGTATTTT. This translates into CASSVSGLRSDTQYF.

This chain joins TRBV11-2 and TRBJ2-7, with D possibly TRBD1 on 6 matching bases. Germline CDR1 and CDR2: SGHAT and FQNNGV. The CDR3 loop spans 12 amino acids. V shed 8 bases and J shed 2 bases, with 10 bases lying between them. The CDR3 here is CASLGQTYEQYF. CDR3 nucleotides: TGTGCCAGCTTAGGACAGACCTACGAGCAGTACTTC.

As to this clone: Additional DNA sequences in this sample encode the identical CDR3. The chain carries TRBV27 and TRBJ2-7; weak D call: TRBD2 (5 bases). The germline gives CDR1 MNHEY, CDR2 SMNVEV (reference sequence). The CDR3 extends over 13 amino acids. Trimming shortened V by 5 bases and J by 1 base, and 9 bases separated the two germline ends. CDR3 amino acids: CASSPGVSYEQYF. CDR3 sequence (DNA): TGTGCCAGCAGTCCCGGGGTTTCCTACGAGCAGTACTTC.

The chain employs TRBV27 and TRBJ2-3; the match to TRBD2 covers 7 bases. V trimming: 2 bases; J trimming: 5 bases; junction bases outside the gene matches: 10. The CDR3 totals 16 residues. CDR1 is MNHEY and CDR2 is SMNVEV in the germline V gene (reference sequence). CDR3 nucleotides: TGTGCCAGCAGTTTAATCCAGCGGGAAGGAGTAGATACGCAGTATTTT. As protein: CASSLIQREGVDTQYF.

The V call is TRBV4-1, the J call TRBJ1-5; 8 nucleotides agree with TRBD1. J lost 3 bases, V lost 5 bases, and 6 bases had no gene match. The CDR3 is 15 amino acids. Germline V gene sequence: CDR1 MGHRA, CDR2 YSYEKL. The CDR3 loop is CASSAGQALNQPQHF. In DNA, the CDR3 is TGCGCCAGCAGCGCGGGACAGGCCCTCAATCAGCCCCAGCATTTT.